The rows below give T cell receptor beta chains drawn from one sample of a study of T cell changes during pregnancy in multiple sclerosis. TCRdb's table, derived via immunoSEQ multiplex PCR, lists solely in-frame clones and lacks some. The sample shows roughly 48,000 clones, just over 85% of them seen only once. This material consisted of CD4+ T cells from peripheral blood mononuclear cells, taken in the second trimester of pregnancy. These receptors originate from a female donor with multiple sclerosis, enrolled in a pregnancy study. The CDR3 runs from the conserved cysteine through the conserved F or W. A D gene is named only where the DNA matches it firmly. Part of the rows lack a size; the others show once, few, many or a class for expanded clones.

>NA|TRBJ2-3|TRBD2|TRBV6-6
TGTGCCAGCAGTTATGGGACTAGCGGATTAGATACGCAGTATTTT
CASSYGTSGLDTQYF
>NA|TRBJ2-7|TRBD1|TRBV29-1
TGCAGCGTTGGGGGGCAGGGGGCGGCCTACGAGCAGTACTTC
CSVGGQGAAYEQYF
>NA|TRBJ1-2|NA|TRBV5-4
TGTGCCAGCAGCACTGGCAGGGGACCTAACTATGGCTACACCTTC
CASSTGRGPNYGYTF
>NA|TRBJ1-4|NA|TRBV10-3
TGTGCCGCCCGAGGGGGAGCTAATGAAAAACTGTTTTTT
CAARGGANEKLFF
>NA|TRBJ2-1|NA|TRBV9
TGTGCCAGCACCAGGAGGCTGGATTACAATGAGCAGTTCTTC
CASTRRLDYNEQFF
>NA|TRBJ2-3|TRBD2|TRBV9
TGTGCCAGCAGCCCCCGGAGTAGCGGGAGCCATACGCAGTATTTT
CASSPRSSGSHTQYF
>NA|TRBJ2-1|TRBD2|TRBV5-1
TGCGCCAGCAGCTTGCCAGCGGGATCCTACAATGAGCAGTTCTTC
CASSLPAGSYNEQFF
>NA|TRBJ1-1|NA|TRBV28
TGTGCCAGCAGAGACATGAACACTGAAGCTTTCTTT
CASRDMNTEAFF
>NA|TRBJ1-4|TRBD1|TRBV28
TGTGCCAGCAGTTTAACAGGGGCCCGAAAACTGTTTTTT
CASSLTGARKLFF
>NA|TRBJ2-1|TRBD1|TRBV6-1
TGTGCCAGCAGGGGGAGACAGGGGGCCGGGGATGAGCAGTTCTTC
CASRGRQGAGDEQFF
>NA|TRBJ1-2|TRBD1|TRBV6-1
TGTGCCACCGACAGGGCCCCTAACTATGGCTACACCTTC
CATDRAPNYGYTF
>NA|TRBJ1-1|NA|TRBV5-1
TGCGCCAGCAGCTTGGCCCCAGGGCGGGAAACTGAAGCTTTCTTT
CASSLAPGRETEAFF
>NA|TRBJ2-3|NA|TRBV6-5
TGTGCCAGCAGTTACGGGCCCCTCGGGAGAGATACGCAGTATTTT
CASSYGPLGRDTQYF
>few|TRBJ1-1|NA|TRBV29-1
TGCAGCGTTGATAGAAACACTGAAGCTTTCTTT
CSVDRNTEAFF
>NA|TRBJ1-3|NA|TRBV2
TGTGCCACCCGCGGCAGCCCTGGAAACACCATATATTTT
CATRGSPGNTIYF
>NA|TRBJ2-1|NA|TRBV4-3
TGCGCCAGCAGTCGGGACGGGGGTTACAATGAGCAGTTCTTC
CASSRDGGYNEQFF
>NA|TRBJ1-1|NA|TRBV7-6
TGTGCCAGCAGCTTAGGACCATTTGAGCGTTGGGCTGAAGCTTTCTTT
CASSLGPFERWAEAFF